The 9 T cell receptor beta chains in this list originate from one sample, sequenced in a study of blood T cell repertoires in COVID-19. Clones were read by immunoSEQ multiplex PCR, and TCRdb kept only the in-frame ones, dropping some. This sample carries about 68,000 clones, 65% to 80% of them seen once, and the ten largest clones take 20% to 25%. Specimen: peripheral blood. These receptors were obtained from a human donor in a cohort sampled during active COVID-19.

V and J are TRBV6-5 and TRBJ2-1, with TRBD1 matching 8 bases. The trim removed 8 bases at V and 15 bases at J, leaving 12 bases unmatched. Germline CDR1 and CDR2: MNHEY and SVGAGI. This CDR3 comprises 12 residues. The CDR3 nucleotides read TGTGCCAGCGTATCTGGGACAGGTGTTAGGTTCTTC. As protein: CASVSGTGVRFF.

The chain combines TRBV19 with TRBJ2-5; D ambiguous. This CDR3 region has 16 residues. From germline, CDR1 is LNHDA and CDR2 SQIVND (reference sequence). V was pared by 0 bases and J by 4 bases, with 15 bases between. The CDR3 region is CASSIESPGRGETQYF. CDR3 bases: TGTGCCAGTAGTATAGAGAGTCCGGGTAGAGGAGAGACCCAGTACTTC.

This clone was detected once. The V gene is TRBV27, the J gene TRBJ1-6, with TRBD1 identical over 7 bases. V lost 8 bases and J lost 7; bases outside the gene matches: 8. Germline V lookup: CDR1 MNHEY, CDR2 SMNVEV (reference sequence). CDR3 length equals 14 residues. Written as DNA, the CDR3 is TGTGCCAGCGCCCTACAGGGGTCCAATTCACCCCTCCACTTT. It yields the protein CASALQGSNSPLHF.

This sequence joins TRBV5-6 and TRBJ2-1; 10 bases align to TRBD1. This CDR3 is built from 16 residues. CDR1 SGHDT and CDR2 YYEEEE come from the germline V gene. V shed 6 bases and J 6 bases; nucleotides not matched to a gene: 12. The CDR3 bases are TGTGCCAGCATTTTACTATCGGGACAGGGGATCAATGAGCAGTTCTTC. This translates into CASILLSGQGINEQFF.

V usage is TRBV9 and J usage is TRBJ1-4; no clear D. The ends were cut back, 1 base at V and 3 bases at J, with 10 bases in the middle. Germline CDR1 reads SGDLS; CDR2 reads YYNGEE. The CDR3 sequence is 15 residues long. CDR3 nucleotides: TGTGCCAGCAGCGTATGGTTTCAGGCTAATGAAAAACTGTTTTTT. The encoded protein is CASSVWFQANEKLFF.

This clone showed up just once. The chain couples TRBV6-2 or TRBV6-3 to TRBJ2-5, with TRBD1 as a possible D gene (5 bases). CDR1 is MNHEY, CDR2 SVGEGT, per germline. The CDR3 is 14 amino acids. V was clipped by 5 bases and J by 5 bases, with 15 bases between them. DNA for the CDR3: TGTGCCAGCAGTCGTGACACTGGGGCCGAGACCCAGTACTTC. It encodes CASSRDTGAETQYF.

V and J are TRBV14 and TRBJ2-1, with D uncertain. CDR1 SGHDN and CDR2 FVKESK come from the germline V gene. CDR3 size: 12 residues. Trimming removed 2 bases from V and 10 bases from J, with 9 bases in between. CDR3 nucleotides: TGTGCCAGCAGCCAATCTAGGCAGGAGCAGTTCTTC. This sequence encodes CASSQSRQEQFF.

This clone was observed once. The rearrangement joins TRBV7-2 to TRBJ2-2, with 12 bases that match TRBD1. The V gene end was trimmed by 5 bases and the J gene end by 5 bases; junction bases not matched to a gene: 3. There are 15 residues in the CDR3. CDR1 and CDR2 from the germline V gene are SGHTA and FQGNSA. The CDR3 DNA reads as TGTGCCAGCAGCAGGGGACAGGGGGCAACCGGGGAGCTGTTTTTT. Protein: CASSRGQGATGELFF.

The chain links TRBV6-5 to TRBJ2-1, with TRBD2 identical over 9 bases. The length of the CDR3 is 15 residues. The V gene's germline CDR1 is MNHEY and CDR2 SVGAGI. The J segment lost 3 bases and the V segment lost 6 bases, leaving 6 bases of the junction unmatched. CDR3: CASSPRGGRYNEQFF. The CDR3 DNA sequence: TGTGCCAGCAGCCCGCGGGGGGGTCGCTACAATGAGCAGTTCTTC.